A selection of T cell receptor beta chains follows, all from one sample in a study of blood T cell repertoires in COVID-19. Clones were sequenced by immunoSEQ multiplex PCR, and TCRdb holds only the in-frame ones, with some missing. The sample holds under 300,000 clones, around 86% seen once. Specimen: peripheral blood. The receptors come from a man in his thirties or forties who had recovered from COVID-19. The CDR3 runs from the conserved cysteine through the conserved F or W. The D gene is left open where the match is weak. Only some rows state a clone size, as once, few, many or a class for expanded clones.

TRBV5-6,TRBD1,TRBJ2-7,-,TGTGCCAGCAGCTACGGGACAGGGGTTCCTAACGAGCAGTACTTC,CASSYGTGVPNEQYF
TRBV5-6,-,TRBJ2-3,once,TGTGCCAGCAGCGGAGGATTTATAGATACGCAGTATTTT,CASSGGFIDTQYF
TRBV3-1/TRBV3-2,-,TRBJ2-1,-,TGTGCCAGCAGCCCAGACGTTAGCTCCTACAATGAGCAGTTCTTC,CASSPDVSSYNEQFF
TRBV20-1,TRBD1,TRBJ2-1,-,TGCAGTGCTAGTACGGGACAGGGAATCTCCTACAATGAGCAGTTCTTC,CSASTGQGISYNEQFF
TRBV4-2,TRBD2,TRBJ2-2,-,TGTGCCAGCAGCCAAGACCTTACTAGCGGGGGGGCAGAGGACACCGGGGAGCTGTTTTTT,CASSQDLTSGGAEDTGELFF
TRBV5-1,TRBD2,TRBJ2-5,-,TGCGCCAGCAGAAGAGGCGGGGGAGATCAAGAGACCCAGTACTTC,CASRRGGGDQETQYF
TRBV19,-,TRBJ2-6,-,TGTGCCACGAGGGGGTTCGAGGCCAACGTCCTGACTTTC,CATRGFEANVLTF
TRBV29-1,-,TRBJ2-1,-,TGCAGCGTTGAAGATCATCCAGGGGCGGCTCGAAATGAGCAGTTCTTC,CSVEDHPGAARNEQFF
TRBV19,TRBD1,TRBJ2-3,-,TGTGCCAGTCGGGACAGTCACACAGATACGCAGTATTTT,CASRDSHTDTQYF
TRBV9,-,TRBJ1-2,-,TGTGCCAGTTGGGGGCTAGGTGGCTACACCTTC,CASWGLGGYTF
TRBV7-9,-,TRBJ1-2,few,TGTGCCAGCAGCTTATCTGAAGGGGGATATGGCTACACCTTC,CASSLSEGGYGYTF
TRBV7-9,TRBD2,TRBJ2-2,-,TGTGCCAGCAGCTTCCCTACTAGCGGAGTGAACACCGGGGAGCTGTTTTTT,CASSFPTSGVNTGELFF
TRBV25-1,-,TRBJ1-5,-,TGTGCCAGCAGTGATACGGGGGGAATAGATGAGAGCAATCAGCCCCAGCATTTT,CASSDTGGIDESNQPQHF
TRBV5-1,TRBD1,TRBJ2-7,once,TGCGCCAGCAGGAATGGGGCACAGGGGGGCGACGAGCAGTACTTC,CASRNGAQGGDEQYF
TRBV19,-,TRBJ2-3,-,TGTGCCAGTAGCCGAGGCCCACCACCAGATACGCAGTATTTT,CASSRGPPPDTQYF
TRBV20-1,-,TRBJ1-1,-,TGCAGTGCTAGTAAGGCAGGCTCGAACACTGAAGCTTTCTTT,CSASKAGSNTEAFF